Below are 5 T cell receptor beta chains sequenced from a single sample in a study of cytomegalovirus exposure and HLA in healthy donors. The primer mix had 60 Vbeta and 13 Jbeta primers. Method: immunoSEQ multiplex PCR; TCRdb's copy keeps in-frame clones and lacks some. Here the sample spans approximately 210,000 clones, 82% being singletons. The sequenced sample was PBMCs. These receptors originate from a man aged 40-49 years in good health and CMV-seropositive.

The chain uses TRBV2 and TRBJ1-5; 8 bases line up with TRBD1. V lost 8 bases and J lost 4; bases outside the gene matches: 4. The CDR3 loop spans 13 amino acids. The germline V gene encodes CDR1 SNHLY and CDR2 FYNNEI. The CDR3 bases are TGTGCCAGCGGACAGGGTATGAATCAGCCCCAGCATTTT. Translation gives CASGQGMNQPQHF.

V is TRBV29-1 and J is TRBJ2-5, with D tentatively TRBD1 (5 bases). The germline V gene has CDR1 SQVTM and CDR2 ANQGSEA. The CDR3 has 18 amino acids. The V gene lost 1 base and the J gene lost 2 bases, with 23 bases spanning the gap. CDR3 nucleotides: TGCAGCGTTGAAGGGACATCATTACAGTGGACCCGACAAGAGACCCAGTACTTC. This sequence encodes CSVEGTSLQWTRQETQYF.

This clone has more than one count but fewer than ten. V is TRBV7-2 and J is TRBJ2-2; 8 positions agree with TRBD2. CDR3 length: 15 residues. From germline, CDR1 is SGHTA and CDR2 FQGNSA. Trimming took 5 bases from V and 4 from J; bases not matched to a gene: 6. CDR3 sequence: CASSEGLVGTGELFF. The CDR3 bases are TGTGCCAGCAGCGAGGGACTAGTAGGCACCGGGGAGCTGTTTTTT.

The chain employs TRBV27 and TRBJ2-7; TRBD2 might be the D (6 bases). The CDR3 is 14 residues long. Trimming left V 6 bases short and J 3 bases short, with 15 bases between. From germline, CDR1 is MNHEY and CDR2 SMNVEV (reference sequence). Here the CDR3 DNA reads TGTGCCAGCAGCCTCGGGACTGGCCTCTACGAGCAGTACTTC. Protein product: CASSLGTGLYEQYF.

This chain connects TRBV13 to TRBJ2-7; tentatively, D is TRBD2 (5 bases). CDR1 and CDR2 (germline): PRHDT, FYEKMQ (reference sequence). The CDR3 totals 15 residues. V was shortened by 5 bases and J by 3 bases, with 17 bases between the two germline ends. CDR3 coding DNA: TGTGCCAGCAGCGGTCGAGAGGGAGAGGACTACGAGCAGTACTTC. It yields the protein CASSGREGEDYEQYF.